The T cell receptor (beta chain) described here comes from a study of naive and memory T cell subsets (TCRdb year 2017). About the investigation overall: According to the figure summarizing the samples, there were roughly ten blood donors, 7 tuberculin skin test biopsies and 3 saline control biopsies. PCR2 was typically a SYBR Green qPCR stopped at a set threshold; low-input samples could instead use end-point PCR (about 6 cycles).

What the work shows at the level of the full study, not this receptor alone: The potential sensitivity of the RNA-based method to TCR transcript changes with T cell activation and differentiation was acknowledged.

The study reported a robust and sensitive protocol to amplify, sequence and analyze TCRs, based on 3' ligation of a UMI-containing oligonucleotide to TCR cDNA. For whole blood analysis, 2.5 ml of peripheral blood was collected from healthy adult volunteers into Tempus tubes, and RNA was extracted following the manufacturer's instructions. Total RNA was used without cell sorting and was treated with RQ1 DNase before reverse transcription, with a target input of 1 to 1000 ng. To check how robust the pipeline was in samples where T cells make up a minority population, libraries were built from skin biopsies and whole blood. The CDR3 starts with the cysteine, ends with the phenylalanine, and has 12 residues. The retained sequence is limited to the CDR3, 36 bases, with the frame set at the first base. At the junction V is shortened by 4 bases and J by 10 bases, with 15 bases in between. CDR1 and CDR2 (SGHRS, YFSETQ) derive from the germline V gene.

Libraries were prepared through 5' RACE. Four rounds of PCR, run with the SP2 primer together with nested alpha and beta constant region primers, were used to amplify the ligated cDNA. For the blood and skin samples, TCR RNA was reverse transcribed with SuperScript IV using primers for the alpha and beta constant regions. An oligonucleotide carrying the Illumina SP2 primer and a UMI was ligated to the cDNA 3' end using T4 RNA ligase 1. To prevent hairpin formation, the 12-nucleotide UMI was made up of two random hexamers with an eight-base spacer between them. TCR alpha and beta chain libraries were processed separately from the second PCR onward, with dual indexing for multiplexing. After pooling, the indexed libraries were analyzed by capillary electrophoresis and sequenced on either an Illumina MiSeq or NextSeq. To boost base diversity and improve cluster recognition, PhiX DNA at roughly 4.5-8% was spiked into the libraries. The original pipeline was this. UMIs were extracted from read 2 by Demultiplexor and combined with the TCR sequence from read 1, and reads were split according to sample indices. V and J genes and V-J junctions were identified by Decombinator, and each TCR was assigned a five-part identifier that included V and J deletions. Collapsinator used UMIs to correct sequencing errors and PCR amplification heterogeneity, yielding UMI-based abundance per TCR. CDR3Translator turned identifiers into nucleotide sequence, translated the nucleotide sequence into amino acids, and pulled out CDR3 regions based on terminal motifs. After normalization to the amount of input RNA, error-corrected alpha and beta TCR counts from blood and skin were compared. Clones were called with MiXCR by TCRdb after fastp trimmed the public reads at Q25, and only in-frame beta chains were retained. Each record represents a unique CDR3 protein, reported with the most common genes and DNA among its rows. TCRdb's processing, not the authors' own work, is the source of the V and J calls. The sample yields more than 50,000 distinct CDR3 sequences; roughly 6.7% were counted once. 9% to 10% of the sample rests with the top ten.

This clonotype was detected many times. The antigen it recognizes is unknown. One base away there is no much larger clone; base qualities are not given. This sequence was found in a male donor in good health. The sequence joins TRBV5-1 to TRBJ2-7, and the D gene may be TRBD2, 5 bases matching. The DNA is TGCGCCAGCAGCCTGACCGGAGCGGACCAGTACTTC. Protein translation: CASSLTGADQYF.